This TCR beta chain was observed in a study of shared clonotypes between healthy human individuals. V lost 6 bases and J 4 bases, leaving 13 bases between the germline ends. CDR1 and CDR2 (germline): MNHEY, SMNVEV (reference sequence). The CDR3 is 13 residues long. The deep-level immunoSEQ assay was used. The table came from immunoSEQ multiplex PCR; TCRdb's copy has only in-frame clones and leaves some out. The data hold about 2 million clones, with over 85% observed a single time. Positive CCR7 selection of CD45RO-negative cells yielded the naive CD8 cells, and terminally differentiated effector memory CD45RA+ cells were excluded. The count of this clone is one. Antigen unknown. Study-level findings and limits: Generation probabilities of non-shared clonotypes were lower (relative to those shared by all four donors). Researchers sampled blood only, noting tissue repertoires likely differ. Clonotypes that were shared across a handful of donors made up 4.5% to 5% of naive CD4 clonotypes.

Sequencing was performed on naive CD8+ T cells sorted from blood. The source is a man aged 18 to 30 in good health. The chain has TRBV27 and TRBJ2-7; D is unclear. The CDR3 sequence: CASRPQSGYEQYF. CDR3 coding DNA: TGTGCCAGCAGACCGCAGTCAGGTTACGAGCAGTACTTC.